A single sample gave rise to the 4 T cell receptor beta chains below, sequenced in a study of metastatic and nonmetastatic thyroid tumors. No treatment had been given to any patient before thyroid surgery. TCRdb re-clonotyped the PCR reads through MiXCR. The sample records approximately 12,000 clones, under 30% being singletons. The sample comprised tumor tissue. The receptors come from a female donor with papillary thyroid cancer or a benign thyroid nodule (not recorded which). Some clones in this sample may be carry-over from other donors' samples.

This clone was seen ten or more times. Written as DNA, the CDR3 is TGTGCCTGGGATAAGAACTCTAACACTGAAGCTTTCTTT. Protein sequence: CAWDKNSNTEAFF. V gene TRBV30 combines with J gene TRBJ1-1; unclear D gene. Germline-derived CDR1 and CDR2 are GTSNPN and SVGIG (reference sequence). With 5 bases removed from V and 2 bases from J, the gap between germline ends came to 12 bases. This CDR3 has 13 residues.

This clone was picked up many times. This rearrangement joins TRBV6-5 to TRBJ1-1, with 10 bases matching TRBD1. CDR1 is MNHEY, CDR2 SVGAGI, per germline. V was pared by 1 base and J by 8 bases, with 4 bases of the junction left unmatched. This CDR3 is 14 amino acids long. The CDR3 spells CASSYYGTGVEAFF. CDR3 bases: TGTGCCAGCAGTTACTACGGGACAGGGGTAGAAGCTTTCTTT.

Ten or more counts support this clone. The chain couples TRBV7-9 to TRBJ2-1, with D unresolved. The germline CDR1 and CDR2 sequences are SEHNR and FQNEAQ (reference sequence). This CDR3 is 14 amino acids long. Trimming cost V 0 bases and J 5 bases, with 8 bases left between them. The CDR3 here is CASSLAEKHNEQFF. CDR3 bases: TGTGCCAGCAGCTTAGCGGAGAAGCACAATGAGCAGTTCTTC.

V usage is TRBV6-2 or TRBV6-3 and J usage is TRBJ2-7; 11 nucleotides align to TRBD1. V was pared by 2 bases and J by 5 bases, with 2 bases of the junction left unmatched. The CDR3 runs 14 residues. CDR1 and CDR2 (germline): MNHEY, SVGEGT. The CDR3 coding sequence is TGTGCCAGCAGTTACGGACAGGGGGCCAACGAGCAGTACTTC. Translation gives CASSYGQGANEQYF.